The T cell receptor (beta chain) under discussion was sequenced for a study of T cells in Graves' hyperthyroidism and ophthalmopathy. Overall study results and limits: Within blood appeared most thyroid clonotypes that had expanded above 0.001. The model predicted ophthalmopathy a median 6.5 months before onset.

Using RNA transcripts as the source, TCR beta CDR3 regions were amplified. The HTBI primer set was used in a first-round RT-PCR of the TCR CDR3. TCRdb analysed the multiplex PCR reads with MiXCR anew, one entry per CDR3 protein. The data show a few hundred thousand distinct CDR3 sequences, roughly 15% seen once. Active moderate-to-severe ophthalmopathy, Clinical Activity Score at least 3, NOSPECS at least 4, under 3 months' duration. In making diagnoses, clinical symptoms, serum thyroxine and TRAb, thyroid ultrasound and orbital computed tomography were all used. This clonotype was detected a few times. Its antigen is unidentified. Deletions cut 6 bases from V and 8 bases from J, with 23 bases between. The CDR3 extends over 16 amino acids. In germline, CDR1 is WSHSY, CDR2 SAAADI.

The sequence derives from a woman in her thirties with Graves' ophthalmopathy. The chain recombines TRBV10-2 with TRBJ2-1; tentative D call: TRBD2 (6 bases). Specimen: blood. The CDR3 coding sequence is TGCGCCAGCAGCAAAACGGGCGGCGGGAACGGCGATGAGCAGTTCTTC. Translating it yields CASSKTGGGNGDEQFF.